This T cell receptor (beta chain) was captured by sequencing in a study of radiotherapy plus CTLA-4 blockade in lung cancer. The overall study: Of the patients, about 19% showed objective responses and about 30% attained disease control.

Concerning this clone: Its specificity is not known.

Overall study results and limits: Expansion in blood of tumor-derived TCR clones was seen after radiotherapy plus ipilimumab. Response was reportedly best predicted by early blood T cell clone dynamics, with interferon-beta.

Generated by immunoSEQ multiplex PCR, the TCRdb table keeps only in-frame clones and is missing some. This table holds about 48,000 clones, 70% to 90% found once. Focal radiation plus CTLA-4 blockade with ipilimumab was given to patients with chemo-refractory metastatic non-small-cell lung cancer. The CDR3 has 16 residues. CDR1 SGHDN and CDR2 FVKESK come from the germline V gene. Trimming took 4 bases from V and 4 from J; bases not matched to a gene: 12. The receptor was isolated from a human donor with non-small cell lung cancer that progressed on radiotherapy plus ipilimumab. Some clones in this sample may be carry-over from other donors' samples. This specimen consisted of peripheral blood, obtained from a patient treated with radiotherapy plus ipilimumab. The genes are TRBV14 and TRBJ1-2; 7 bases map to TRBD1. The CDR3 sequence is CASSRRTGTWPYGYTF. The CDR3 DNA reads TGTGCCAGCAGCCGACGGACAGGCACCTGGCCCTATGGCTACACCTTC.